Listed below are T cell receptor beta chains from one sample, sequenced in a study of shared clonotypes between healthy human individuals. The repertoire was sequenced with immunoSEQ multiplex PCR; TCRdb's copy has only in-frame clones and lacks some. The table has about 550,000 clones, around 95% seen once. The specimen was naive CD8+ T cells sorted from blood. The receptor source for this set is a woman aged 25 to 39 in good health. CDR3s include the opening cysteine and the closing phenylalanine or tryptophan.

TRBV7-9	TRBJ2-7	CASSPVGTVYEQYF
TRBV5-6	TRBJ2-7	CASSAETSGIFYEQYF
TRBV5-5	TRBJ1-1	CASSLGEWLNTEAFF
TRBV19	TRBJ2-5	CASSIKETQYF
TRBV9	TRBJ2-1	CASSVESGSSGSYNEQFF
TRBV4-1	TRBJ2-7	CASSQALLAGAREQYF
TRBV28	TRBJ1-3	CASTSPVASGNTIYF
TRBV6-1	TRBJ2-3	CASSDIAGVGDTQYF
TRBV10-2	TRBJ2-7	CASSESGEQYF
TRBV5-1	TRBJ2-1	CASSFRTSTSSYNEQFF
TRBV25-1	TRBJ2-3	CASSPPEASPDTQYF
TRBV28	TRBJ2-1	CASSFPLAGGKNEQFF
TRBV4-1	TRBJ2-3	CASSPTVGTDADTQYF
TRBV7-8	TRBJ1-1	CASSDGTANLNTEAFF
TRBV4-1	TRBJ2-7	CASSQVTLGGSYEQYF
TRBV20-1	TRBJ2-7	CSATRRYEQYF
TRBV7-6	TRBJ2-3	CASSLAARETDTQYF
TRBV27	TRBJ2-3	CASSLFGTDTQYF
TRBV9	TRBJ1-3	CASSVRSGVGSGNTIYF
TRBV27	TRBJ1-2	CASSLSSGSYGYTF
TRBV6-1	TRBJ2-5	CASSAWTESYQETQYF
TRBV6-5	TRBJ1-5	CASSYSGTGLNQPQHF
TRBV27	TRBJ2-7	CASSFPGQGFYEQYF
TRBV19	TRBJ2-7	CASRKGWQYF
TRBV28	TRBJ1-5	CASSLGQVREPQHF
TRBV9	TRBJ2-2	CASSVAVSRTPNTGELFF
TRBV7-9	TRBJ2-7	CASSMQGERREQYF
TRBV5-6	TRBJ1-2	CASRPGESSGYTF
TRBV4-1	TRBJ2-5	CASSQATGGKTQYF
TRBV14	TRBJ1-3	CASSQGSLRDREGNTIYF
TRBV5-4	TRBJ2-7	CASSFYTSGEQYF
TRBV29-1	TRBJ1-2	CSVEASEGYTF
TRBV27	TRBJ2-7	CASGNVGTFTYEQYF
TRBV7-9	TRBJ2-7	CASSSTLAGGPREQYF
TRBV2	TRBJ2-1	CASEGQGGRNEQFF
TRBV28	TRBJ2-7	CASSFRYEQYF
TRBV11-2	TRBJ1-4	CASSSGREKLFF
TRBV19	TRBJ2-1	CASSIVLPSPNEQFF
TRBV27	TRBJ1-2	CASSLTGTGLGYTF
TRBV7-9	NA	CANRPHSYEQYF
TRBV25-1	TRBJ1-1	CASSIDGLNEAFF
TRBV7-9	TRBJ1-2	CASSTEEGSYGYTF
TRBV11-3	TRBJ2-1	CASSFGGRVVNEQFF
TRBV28	TRBJ1-1	CASTTGGALNTEAFF
TRBV5-6	TRBJ2-1	CASSLGSDNEQFF
TRBV20-1	TRBJ1-1	CSAEDITEAFF
TRBV7-9	TRBJ1-1	CASSSPRGTNTEAFF
TRBV5-6	TRBJ1-1	CASSLGDRGVSTEAFF
TRBV10-3	TRBJ1-3	CAIRRTGDGGNTIYF
TRBV27	TRBJ2-2	CASSSLRSENTGELFF
TRBV19	TRBJ2-3	CASSGRTSPPGSDTQYF
TRBV28	TRBJ1-2	CASSSGTGESYTF
TRBV7-9	TRBJ2-3	CALEGDTQYF
TRBV27	TRBJ2-3	CASSPGLAPSTDTQYF
TRBV5-1	TRBJ1-4	CASSLSQGSFNEKLFF